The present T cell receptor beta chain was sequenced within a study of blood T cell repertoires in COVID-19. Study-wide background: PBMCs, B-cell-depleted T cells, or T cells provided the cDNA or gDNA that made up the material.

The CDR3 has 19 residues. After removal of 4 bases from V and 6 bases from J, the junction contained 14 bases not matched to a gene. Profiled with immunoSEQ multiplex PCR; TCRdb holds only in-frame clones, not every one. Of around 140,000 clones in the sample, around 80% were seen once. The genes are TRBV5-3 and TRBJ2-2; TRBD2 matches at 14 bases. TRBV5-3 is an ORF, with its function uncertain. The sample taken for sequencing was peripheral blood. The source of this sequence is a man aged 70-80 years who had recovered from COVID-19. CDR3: CARSAVPGLAGDPPGELFF. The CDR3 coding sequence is TGTGCCAGAAGCGCCGTGCCGGGACTAGCGGGAGACCCCCCCGGGGAGCTGTTTTTT.